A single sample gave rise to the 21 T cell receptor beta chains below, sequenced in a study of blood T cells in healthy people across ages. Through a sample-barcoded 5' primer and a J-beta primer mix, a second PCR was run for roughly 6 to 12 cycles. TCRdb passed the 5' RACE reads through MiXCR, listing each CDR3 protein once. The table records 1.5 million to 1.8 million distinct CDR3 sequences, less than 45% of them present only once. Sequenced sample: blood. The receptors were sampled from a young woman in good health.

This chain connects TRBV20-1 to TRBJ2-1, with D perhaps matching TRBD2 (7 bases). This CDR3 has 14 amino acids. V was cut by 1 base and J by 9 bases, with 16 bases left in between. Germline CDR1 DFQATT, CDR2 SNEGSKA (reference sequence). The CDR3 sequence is CSARAGGGTAEQFF. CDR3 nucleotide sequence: TGCAGTGCTAGAGCGGGGGGCGGGACGGCTGAGCAGTTCTTC.

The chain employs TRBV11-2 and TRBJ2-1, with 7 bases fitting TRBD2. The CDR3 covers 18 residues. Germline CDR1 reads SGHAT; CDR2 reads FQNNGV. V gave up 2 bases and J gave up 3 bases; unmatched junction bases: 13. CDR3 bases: TGTGCCAGCAGCTTACTGCCCGGGACTACCCGCTTCTACAATGAGCAGTTCTTC. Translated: CASSLLPGTTRFYNEQFF.

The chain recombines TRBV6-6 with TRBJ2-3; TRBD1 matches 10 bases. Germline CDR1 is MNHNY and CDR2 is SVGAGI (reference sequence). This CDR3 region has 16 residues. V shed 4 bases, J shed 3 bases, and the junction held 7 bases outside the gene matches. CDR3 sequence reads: CASSSGTGAVTDTQYF. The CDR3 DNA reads TGTGCCAGCAGTTCCGGGACAGGGGCGGTAACAGATACGCAGTATTTT.

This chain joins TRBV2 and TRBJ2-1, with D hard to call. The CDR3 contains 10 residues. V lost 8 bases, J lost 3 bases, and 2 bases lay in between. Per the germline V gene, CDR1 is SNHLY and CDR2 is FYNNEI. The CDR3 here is CASFYNEQFF. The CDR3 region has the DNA TGTGCCAGCTTCTACAATGAGCAGTTCTTC. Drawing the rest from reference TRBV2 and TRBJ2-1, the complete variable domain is EPEVTQTPSHQVTQMGQEVILRCVPISNHLYFYWYRQILGQKVEFLVSFYNNEISEKSEIFDDQFSVERPDGSNFTLKIRSTKLEDSAMYFCASFYNEQFFGPGTRLTVL.

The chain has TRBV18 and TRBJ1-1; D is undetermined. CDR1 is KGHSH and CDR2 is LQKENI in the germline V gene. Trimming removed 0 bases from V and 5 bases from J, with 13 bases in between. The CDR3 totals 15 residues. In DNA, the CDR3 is TGTGCCAGCTCACCACCGGCGGGGTCGGAGACTGAAGCTTTCTTT. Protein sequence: CASSPPAGSETEAFF. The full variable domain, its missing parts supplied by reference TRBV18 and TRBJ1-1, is NAGVMQNPRHLVRRRGQEARLRCSPMKGHSHVYWYRQLPEEGLKFMVYLQKENIIDESGMPKERFSAEFPKEGPSILRIQQVVRGDSAAYFCASSPPAGSETEAFFGQGTRLTVV.

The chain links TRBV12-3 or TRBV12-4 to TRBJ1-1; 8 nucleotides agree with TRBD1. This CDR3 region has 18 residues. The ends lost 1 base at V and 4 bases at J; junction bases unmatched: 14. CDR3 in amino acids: CASSLEQWFGQGATEAFF. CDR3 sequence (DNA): TGTGCCAGCAGTTTAGAACAATGGTTCGGGCAGGGGGCCACTGAAGCTTTCTTT.

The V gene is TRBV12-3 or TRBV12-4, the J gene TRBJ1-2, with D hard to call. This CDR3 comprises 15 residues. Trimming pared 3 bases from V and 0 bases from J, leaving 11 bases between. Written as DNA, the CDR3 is TGTGCCAGCAGTTTGAGGCGCAACACTAACTATGGCTACACCTTC. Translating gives CASSLRRNTNYGYTF.

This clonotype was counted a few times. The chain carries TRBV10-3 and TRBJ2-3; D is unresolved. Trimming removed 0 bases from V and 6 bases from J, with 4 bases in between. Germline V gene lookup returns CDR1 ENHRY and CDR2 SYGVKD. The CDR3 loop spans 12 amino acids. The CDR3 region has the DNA TGTGCCATCAGTGAGTCTTGGGATACGCAGTATTTT. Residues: CAISESWDTQYF.

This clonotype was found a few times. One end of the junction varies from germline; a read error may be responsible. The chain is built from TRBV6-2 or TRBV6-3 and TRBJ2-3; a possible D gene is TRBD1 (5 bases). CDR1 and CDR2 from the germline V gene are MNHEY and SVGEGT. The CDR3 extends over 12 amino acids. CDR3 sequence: CAARTYTGTQYF. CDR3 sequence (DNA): TGTGCGGCCCGGACCTACACAGGTACGCAGTATTTT.

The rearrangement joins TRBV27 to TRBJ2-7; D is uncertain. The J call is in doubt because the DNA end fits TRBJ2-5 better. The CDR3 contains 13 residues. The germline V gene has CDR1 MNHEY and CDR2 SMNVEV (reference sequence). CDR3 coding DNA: TGTGCCAACAGCATAGTATTTCAAGAGACCCAGTACTTC. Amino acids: CANSIVFQETQYF.

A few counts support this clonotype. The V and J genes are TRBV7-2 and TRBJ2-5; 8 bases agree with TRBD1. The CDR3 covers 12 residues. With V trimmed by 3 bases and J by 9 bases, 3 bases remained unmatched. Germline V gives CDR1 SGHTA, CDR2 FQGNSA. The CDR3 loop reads CASSFRDRSQYF. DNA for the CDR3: TGTGCCAGCAGCTTTAGGGACAGGTCCCAGTACTTC.

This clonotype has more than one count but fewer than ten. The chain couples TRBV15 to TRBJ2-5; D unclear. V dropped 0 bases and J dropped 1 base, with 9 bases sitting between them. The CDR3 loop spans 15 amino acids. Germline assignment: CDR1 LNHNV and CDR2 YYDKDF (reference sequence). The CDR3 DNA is TGTGCCACCAGCAGAGATTGGCAGCTCCAAGAGACCCAGTACTTC. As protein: CATSRDWQLQETQYF.

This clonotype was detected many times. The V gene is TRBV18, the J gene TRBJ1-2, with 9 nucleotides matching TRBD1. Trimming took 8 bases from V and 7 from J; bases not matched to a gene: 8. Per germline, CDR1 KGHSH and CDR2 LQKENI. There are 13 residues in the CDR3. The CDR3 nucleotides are TGTGCCAGCAGTCCAGGGACAGGGTTTGGCTACACCTTC. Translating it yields CASSPGTGFGYTF.

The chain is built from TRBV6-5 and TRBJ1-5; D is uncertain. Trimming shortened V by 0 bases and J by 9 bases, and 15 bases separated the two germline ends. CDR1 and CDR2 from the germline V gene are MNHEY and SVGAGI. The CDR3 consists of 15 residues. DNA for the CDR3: TGTGCCAGCAGTTACTCGAGGACTCGAATCTGGCCCCAGCATTTT. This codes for CASSYSRTRIWPQHF.

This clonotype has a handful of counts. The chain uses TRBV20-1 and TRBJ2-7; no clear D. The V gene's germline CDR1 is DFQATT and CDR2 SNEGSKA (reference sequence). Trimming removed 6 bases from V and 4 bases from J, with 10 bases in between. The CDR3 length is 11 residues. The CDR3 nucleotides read TGCAGTGCCAGCGACGGATACGAGCAGTACTTC. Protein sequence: CSASDGYEQYF.

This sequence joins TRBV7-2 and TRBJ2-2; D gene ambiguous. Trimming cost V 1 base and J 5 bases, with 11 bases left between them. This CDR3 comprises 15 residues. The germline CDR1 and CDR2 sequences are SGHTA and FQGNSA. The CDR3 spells CASSLEATRTGELFF. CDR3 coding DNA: TGTGCCAGCAGCTTAGAAGCTACCCGGACCGGGGAGCTGTTTTTT.

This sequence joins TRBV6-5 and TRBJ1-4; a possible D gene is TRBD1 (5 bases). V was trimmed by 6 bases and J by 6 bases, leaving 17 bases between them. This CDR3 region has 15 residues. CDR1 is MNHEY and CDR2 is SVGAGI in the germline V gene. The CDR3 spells CASSRQRGVDEKLFF. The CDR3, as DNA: TGTGCCAGCAGCCGCCAGCGAGGGGTGGATGAAAAACTGTTTTTT.

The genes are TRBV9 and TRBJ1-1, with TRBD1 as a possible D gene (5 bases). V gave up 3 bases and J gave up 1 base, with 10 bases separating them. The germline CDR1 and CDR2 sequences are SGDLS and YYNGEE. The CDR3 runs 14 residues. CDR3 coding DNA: TGTGCCAGCAGCGAGGGGTCCCGGAACACTGAAGCTTTCTTT. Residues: CASSEGSRNTEAFF.

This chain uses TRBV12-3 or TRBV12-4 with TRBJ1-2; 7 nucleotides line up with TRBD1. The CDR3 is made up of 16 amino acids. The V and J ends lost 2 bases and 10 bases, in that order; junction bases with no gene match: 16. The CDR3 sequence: CASSLSRSAGGGNYTF. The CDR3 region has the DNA TGTGCCAGCAGTTTATCCCGATCGGCAGGGGGAGGAAACTACACCTTC.

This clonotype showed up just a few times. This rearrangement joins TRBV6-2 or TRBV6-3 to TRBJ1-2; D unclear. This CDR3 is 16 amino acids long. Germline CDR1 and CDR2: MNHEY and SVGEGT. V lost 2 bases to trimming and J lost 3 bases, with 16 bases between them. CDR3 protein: CASSYRFRDLDYGYTF. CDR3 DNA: TGTGCCAGCAGTTACAGGTTCCGAGACCTTGACTATGGCTACACCTTC.

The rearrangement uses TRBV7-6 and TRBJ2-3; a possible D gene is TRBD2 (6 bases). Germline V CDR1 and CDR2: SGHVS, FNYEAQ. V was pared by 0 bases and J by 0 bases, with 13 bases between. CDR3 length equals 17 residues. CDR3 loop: CASSLAGDSLSTDTQYF. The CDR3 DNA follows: TGTGCCAGCAGCTTAGCGGGGGACTCACTCAGCACAGATACGCAGTATTTT.